Listed below are T cell receptor beta chains from one sample, sequenced in a study of human T cells and chemical hapten exposure. TCRdb independently ran MiXCR on the RACE reads; one entry per CDR3 protein. This repertoire shows 150,000 to 200,000 distinct CDR3 sequences, more than 14% found once; its top ten account for less than 2%. Sequencing used whole blood, obtained in connection with sensitization to the hapten diphenylcyclopropenone (DPC). These receptors originate from a woman in her 30s with alopecia areata. Some clones in this sample may be carry-over from other donors' samples. Each CDR3 is given with its conserved first and last residue. Each record gives: clone size, J gene, V gene, D gene, CDR3 protein, CDR3 DNA. D genes are given only for firm matches. A clone size is listed for some rows: how often the clone was seen (once, few, many), or a class if it is expanded.

abundance: few
j_gene: TRBJ2-7
v_gene: TRBV6-1
d_gene: .
CDR3aa: CASSESFGAATYEQYF
CDR3nt: TGTGCCAGCAGTGAATCGTTCGGAGCTGCAACCTACGAGCAGTACTTC

abundance: few
j_gene: TRBJ1-2
v_gene: TRBV29-1
d_gene: .
CDR3aa: CSVDPGNYGYTF
CDR3nt: TGCAGCGTTGATCCGGGAAACTATGGCTACACCTTC

abundance: .
j_gene: TRBJ2-3
v_gene: TRBV5-1
d_gene: TRBD2
CDR3aa: CASSVRAGVLTDTQYF
CDR3nt: TGCGCCAGCAGCGTCAGAGCGGGAGTCCTTACAGATACGCAGTATTTT

abundance: few
j_gene: TRBJ1-1
v_gene: TRBV5-5
d_gene: .
CDR3aa: CASSLFWDSIDMNTEAFF
CDR3nt: TGTGCCAGCAGCTTGTTTTGGGATTCTATTGATATGAACACTGAAGCTTTCTTT

abundance: many
j_gene: TRBJ1-6
v_gene: TRBV12-3/TRBV12-4
d_gene: .
CDR3aa: CASSFSFPSSYNSPLHF
CDR3nt: TGTGCCAGCAGTTTTTCATTCCCGAGCTCCTATAATTCACCCCTCCACTTT

abundance: many
j_gene: TRBJ2-2
v_gene: TRBV7-2
d_gene: TRBD1
CDR3aa: CASSSGQGWTGELFF
CDR3nt: TGTGCCAGCAGCTCCGGACAGGGCTGGACCGGGGAGCTGTTTTTT

abundance: .
j_gene: TRBJ2-1
v_gene: TRBV7-8
d_gene: .
CDR3aa: CASSERATYPGEQFF
CDR3nt: TGTGCCAGCAGCGAACGAGCCACCTACCCCGGTGAGCAGTTCTTC

abundance: few
j_gene: TRBJ1-2
v_gene: TRBV12-3/TRBV12-4
d_gene: .
CDR3aa: CASNTRTSSSGYTF
CDR3nt: TGTGCCAGCAACACCCGGACTTCAAGTTCTGGCTACACCTTC

abundance: few
j_gene: TRBJ1-1
v_gene: TRBV4-2
d_gene: .
CDR3aa: CASSQDRGGMNTEAFF
CDR3nt: TGTGCCAGCAGCCAAGATCGGGGGGGAATGAACACTGAAGCTTTCTTT

abundance: .
j_gene: TRBJ1-5
v_gene: TRBV28
d_gene: .
CDR3aa: CASGGLLNQPQHF
CDR3nt: TGTGCCAGCGGCGGGCTGCTCAATCAGCCCCAGCATTTT

abundance: .
j_gene: TRBJ2-1
v_gene: TRBV7-2
d_gene: TRBD2
CDR3aa: CASSSGLAGAEEQFF
CDR3nt: TGTGCCAGCAGTTCCGGACTAGCGGGAGCCGAAGAGCAGTTCTTC